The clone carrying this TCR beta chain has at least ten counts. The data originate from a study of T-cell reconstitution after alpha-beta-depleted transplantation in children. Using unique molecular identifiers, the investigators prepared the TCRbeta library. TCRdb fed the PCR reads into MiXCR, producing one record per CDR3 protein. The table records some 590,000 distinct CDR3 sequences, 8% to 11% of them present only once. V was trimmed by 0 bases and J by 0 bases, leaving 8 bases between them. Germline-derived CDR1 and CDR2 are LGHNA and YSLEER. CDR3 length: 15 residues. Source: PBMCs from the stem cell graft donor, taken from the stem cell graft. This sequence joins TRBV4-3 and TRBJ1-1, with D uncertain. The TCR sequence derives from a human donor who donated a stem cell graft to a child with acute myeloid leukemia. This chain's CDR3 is CASSQDDGMNTEAFF. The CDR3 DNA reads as TGCGCCAGCAGCCAAGACGACGGGATGAACACTGAAGCTTTCTTT.